Shown below are 20 T cell receptor beta chains from a single sample sequenced in a study of blood T cell repertoires in COVID-19. TCRdb keeps only in-frame clones here, not all; method: immunoSEQ multiplex PCR. Altogether about 220,000 clones are present, 80% to 85% being singletons, with the ten largest covering 2% to 2.5%. Sequencing input: peripheral blood. The receptors shown here come from an older woman with acute or convalescent COVID-19.

The DNA of the CDR3 is TGTGCCAGCAGCCAAGTACCCAGCGGGGGAACAGATACGCAGTATTTT. It translates to CASSQVPSGGTDTQYF. The chain joins TRBV3-1 (or the pseudogene TRBV3-2) to TRBJ2-3; 8 bases agree with TRBD2. This CDR3 comprises 16 residues. V lost 1 base and J lost 3; bases outside the gene matches: 6. The germline CDR1 and CDR2 sequences are LGHDT and YNNKEL (reference sequence).

The V call is TRBV27, the J call TRBJ2-1, with 10 bases identical to TRBD2. The trim removed 6 bases at V and 6 bases at J, leaving 8 bases unmatched. The CDR3 sequence is 15 residues long. Germline assignment: CDR1 MNHEY and CDR2 SMNVEV (reference sequence). CDR3 sequence reads: CASSPTRLAGNEQFF. The CDR3 nucleotides read TGTGCCAGCAGCCCTACCCGACTAGCGGGCAATGAGCAGTTCTTC.

The chain uses TRBV7-9 and TRBJ1-3; D unresolved. V was clipped by 7 bases and J by 7 bases, with 8 bases between them. From germline, CDR1 is SEHNR and CDR2 FQNEAQ (reference sequence). This CDR3 spans 11 amino acids. This chain's CDR3 is CASNFLNTIYF. In nucleotides, the CDR3 is TGTGCCAGCAATTTTCTGAACACCATATATTTT.

The V gene is TRBV3-1 (or the pseudogene TRBV3-2), the J gene TRBJ2-1; TRBD2 agrees at 7 bases. V lost 3 bases, J lost 7 bases, and 12 bases stayed unmatched. CDR1 and CDR2 (germline): LGHDT, YNNKEL (reference sequence). This CDR3 is built from 16 residues. The DNA for the CDR3 is TGTGCCAGCAGCCAGGCGCGCTTGCGGGGGTTGAATGAGCAGTTCTTC. It is translated as CASSQARLRGLNEQFF.

The chain is built from TRBV7-8 and TRBJ2-5; TRBD2 might be the D (6 bases). The CDR3 has 15 amino acids. Germline V gene sequence: CDR1 SGHVS, CDR2 FQNEAQ. V dropped 3 bases and J dropped 1 base, with 12 bases sitting between them. For the CDR3, the DNA is TGTGCCAGCAGCTTGTCGGGACTGGCCCAAGAGACCCAGTACTTC. Protein: CASSLSGLAQETQYF.

The sample holds one count of this clone. The chain carries TRBV3-1 (or the pseudogene TRBV3-2) and TRBJ2-2; weak D call: TRBD1 (6 bases). V dropped 0 bases and J dropped 2 bases, with 16 bases sitting between them. The CDR3 runs to 18 residues. Germline values: CDR1 LGHDT, CDR2 YNNKEL (reference sequence). The CDR3: CASSQDGGRQVNTGELFF. The CDR3 nucleotides read TGTGCCAGCAGCCAAGATGGGGGAAGACAGGTTAACACCGGGGAGCTGTTTTTT.

This chain connects TRBV18 to TRBJ1-2; TRBD1 agrees at 7 bases. Germline V gene lookup returns CDR1 KGHSH and CDR2 LQKENI. The CDR3 is 13 residues long. The ends lost 3 bases at V and 13 bases at J; junction bases unmatched: 11. The CDR3 protein is CASSPNPDRERTF. CDR3 sequence (DNA): TGTGCCAGCTCACCTAACCCTGACAGGGAACGCACCTTC.

The chain couples TRBV5-1 to TRBJ2-1, with 10 nucleotides matching TRBD1. Germline trimming cut 0 bases from V and 2 bases from J; bases unmatched to any gene: 5. The germline gives CDR1 SGHRS, CDR2 YFSETQ. This CDR3 is built from 17 residues. CDR3 region: CASSLAWGQGTYNEQFF. Here the CDR3 DNA reads TGCGCCAGCAGCTTGGCTTGGGGACAGGGGACCTACAATGAGCAGTTCTTC. The full variable domain, rest sourced from reference TRBV5-1 and TRBJ2-1, is KAGVTQTPRYLIKTRGQQVTLSCSPISGHRSVSWYQQTPGQGLQFLFEYFSETQRNKGNFPGRFSGRQFSNSRSEMNVSTLELGDSALYLCASSLAWGQGTYNEQFFGPGTRLTVL.

This clone was observed a single time. This chain uses TRBV7-9 with TRBJ2-3; 9 bases match TRBD2. The CDR3 has 14 residues. The germline V gene encodes CDR1 SEHNR and CDR2 FQNEAQ (reference sequence). Trimming cost V 4 bases and J 3 bases; bases outside gene matches: 2. The CDR3 here is CASSSLAGTDTQYF. For the CDR3, the DNA is TGTGCCAGCAGCTCCCTAGCGGGGACAGATACGCAGTATTTT.

This chain links TRBV7-3 with TRBJ2-5; 9 bases agree with TRBD1. Germline values: CDR1 SGHTA, CDR2 FQGTGA. This CDR3 contains 13 residues. The J segment lost 5 bases and the V segment lost 4 bases, leaving 2 bases of the junction unmatched. This chain's CDR3 is CASSSGQGETQYF. CDR3 sequence (DNA): TGTGCCAGCAGCTCAGGACAGGGGGAGACCCAGTACTTC.

The gene calls are TRBV11-2 and TRBJ2-6, with D possibly being TRBD2 (5 bases). CDR1 and CDR2 (germline): SGHAT, FQNNGV. V dropped 0 bases and J dropped 4 bases, with 19 bases sitting between them. This CDR3 is 19 amino acids long. Here the CDR3 reads CASSLESRFWTSGANVLTF. DNA of the CDR3: TGTGCCAGCAGCTTAGAATCTCGGTTTTGGACTTCAGGGGCCAACGTCCTGACTTTC.

This clone has more than one count but fewer than ten. The chain couples TRBV15 to TRBJ1-2; 7 nucleotides agree with TRBD1. Germline assignment: CDR1 LNHNV and CDR2 YYDKDF (reference sequence). The CDR3 has 13 amino acids. J gave up 8 bases and V 0 bases, and 3 bases lay outside the gene matches. CDR3 in DNA: TGTGCCACCAGCAGAGAAAACAGGGGCGGCTACACCTTC. It yields the protein CATSRENRGGYTF.

J is TRBJ1-2 and V is TRBV5-1; D perhaps matches TRBD1 (6 bases). Germline assignment: CDR1 SGHRS and CDR2 YFSETQ. The CDR3 totals 15 residues. V was cut by 5 bases and J by 2 bases, with 16 bases left in between. Here the CDR3 reads CASSFGQFSNYGYTF. The CDR3 coding sequence is TGCGCCAGCAGTTTTGGACAGTTTAGCAACTATGGCTACACCTTC.

The table lists this clone with a few counts. This chain uses TRBV24-1 with TRBJ1-1, with a weak D call TRBD1 (6 bases). The CDR3 extends over 16 amino acids. Germline CDR1 and CDR2: KGHDR and SFDVKD. V dropped 0 bases and J dropped 2 bases, with 12 bases sitting between them. Here the CDR3 reads CATSDLYRVANTEAFF. Written as DNA, the CDR3 is TGTGCCACCAGTGATTTGTACAGGGTGGCAAACACTGAAGCTTTCTTT.

The CDR3 coding sequence is TGTGCCAGCAGTTACCTCCCCGGGGGTGGTGAGCAGTTCTTC. The encoded protein is CASSYLPGGGEQFF. The chain combines TRBV6-5 with TRBJ2-1; possibly TRBD2 for D (6 bases). Trimming left V 2 bases short and J 9 bases short, with 14 bases between. Germline CDR1 and CDR2: MNHEY and SVGAGI. The CDR3 is 14 amino acids.

This rearrangement joins TRBV7-8 to TRBJ2-2; 7 bases align to TRBD1. The CDR3 runs 17 residues. The V and J ends lost 5 bases and 1 base, in that order; junction bases with no gene match: 10. Germline V lookup: CDR1 SGHVS, CDR2 FQNEAQ. CDR3 loop: CASSPRTGLRNTGELFF. In nucleotides, the CDR3 is TGTGCCAGCAGCCCTCGGACAGGCCTAAGGAACACCGGGGAGCTGTTTTTT.

The chain links TRBV5-1 to TRBJ1-6; no firm D call. CDR3 length: 16 residues. V was trimmed by 0 bases and J by 0 bases, leaving 7 bases between them. CDR1 is SGHRS, CDR2 YFSETQ, per germline. The CDR3, as DNA: TGCGCCAGCAGCTTGGAGCGGGGCTCCTATAATTCACCCCTCCACTTT. Translation gives CASSLERGSYNSPLHF.

In its sample, this clone was seen once. The rearrangement uses TRBV7-2 and TRBJ2-3; 8 nucleotides align to TRBD2. The V segment lost 2 bases and the J segment 8 bases; nucleotides outside the gene matches: 0. The CDR3 is 12 residues long. Germline CDR1 reads SGHTA; CDR2 reads FQGNSA. The CDR3 protein is CASSLRGGTQYF. The CDR3 bases are TGTGCCAGCAGCTTACGGGGGGGTACGCAGTATTTT.

The V gene is TRBV5-6, the J gene TRBJ2-6; D is possibly TRBD1 (6 bases). This CDR3 is 15 amino acids long. In germline, CDR1 is SGHDT, CDR2 YYEEEE. V was shortened by 2 bases and J by 5 bases, with 11 bases between the two germline ends. This chain's CDR3 is CASSFEQGRANVLTF. The CDR3 nucleotides read TGTGCCAGCAGCTTCGAACAGGGTAGGGCCAACGTCCTGACTTTC.

The chain uses TRBV6-5 and TRBJ2-5, with TRBD2 matching 11 bases. Germline CDR1 MNHEY, CDR2 SVGAGI. Unmatched junction bases numbered 5, after V lost 6 bases and J lost 5 bases. This CDR3 has 14 residues. CDR3 in DNA: TGTGCCAGCAGGCAGACTAGCGGGGTGGAGACCCAGTACTTC. Its protein product is CASRQTSGVETQYF.